This entry describes one TCR beta chain. Its antigen is unknown. This record belongs to a study of response to subunit inactivated influenza vaccine. General study findings and limits: Only a handful of new T cells, the authors suggested, are recruited with each seasonal influenza vaccination.

One entry per CDR3 protein, called by TCRdb with MiXCR from the RT-PCR reads. This table holds around 480,000 distinct CDR3 sequences, approximately 16% found once. Germline V gene data show CDR1 as MGHDK and CDR2 as SYGVNS. The CDR3 consists of 14 residues. Trimming removed 4 bases from V and 5 bases from J, with 14 bases in between. The chain has TRBV25-1 and TRBJ1-1, with D perhaps TRBD1 (6 bases). This clonotype was obtained from a man between 50 and 69 years old who received an inactivated influenza vaccine. This specimen consisted of CD4+ T cells sorted from PBMCs, obtained approximately 25 months after vaccination. CDR3 bases: TGTGCCAGCAGTGCTCAGGGGTCGGGTACTGAAGCTTTCTTT. Amino acid sequence: CASSAQGSGTEAFF.